This T cell receptor beta chain was recorded in a study of T cell clonotyping in hematopoietic cell transplantation. Study observations and caveats: Few recipient clonotypes overlapped donors; over 95% were de novo at given depth.

This clone appeared a few times. What it recognizes is unknown. Samples: about 28 days before transplant, then days 30, 100 and 180 after. Trimming stripped 3 bases from V and 0 bases from J, with 7 bases between. There are 15 residues in the CDR3. Germline V gene data show CDR1 as SGHRS and CDR2 as YFSETQ. The data were produced by immunoSEQ multiplex PCR, yet TCRdb's version contains in-frame clones alone and is incomplete. The table has around 6,000 clones, approximately 31% seen once. The rearrangement links TRBV5-1 to TRBJ2-6; D remains unclear. Sample: peripheral blood mononuclear cells, taken 30 days after allogeneic stem cell transplant. This receptor was taken from a female patient aged 50 to 60 who had an allogeneic stem cell transplant from an unrelated donor, so the T cells may come from the graft donor. Some clones in this sample may be carry-over from other donors' samples. CDR3 coding DNA: TGCGCCAGCAGCTCTGACATCTCTGGGGCCAACGTCCTGACTTTC. This translates into CASSSDISGANVLTF.